The source of this T cell receptor beta chain is a study of blood T cell repertoires in COVID-19. The CDR3 totals 13 residues. The V gene lost 6 bases and the J gene lost 5 bases, with 13 bases spanning the gap. Only in-frame clones appear in the TCRdb table, and some are missing; sequencing was by immunoSEQ multiplex PCR. Of 100,000 to 150,000 clones detected, about four fifths appear once; the ten largest clones hold approximately 5%. The V and J genes are TRBV12-3 or TRBV12-4 and TRBJ1-1; no clear D gene. The sample comprised peripheral blood. The receptor comes from a woman between 65 and 79 years old with acute or convalescent COVID-19. CDR3 amino acids: CASRPRSGTEAFF. DNA of the CDR3: TGTGCCAGCAGGCCAAGGAGCGGGACTGAAGCTTTCTTT.